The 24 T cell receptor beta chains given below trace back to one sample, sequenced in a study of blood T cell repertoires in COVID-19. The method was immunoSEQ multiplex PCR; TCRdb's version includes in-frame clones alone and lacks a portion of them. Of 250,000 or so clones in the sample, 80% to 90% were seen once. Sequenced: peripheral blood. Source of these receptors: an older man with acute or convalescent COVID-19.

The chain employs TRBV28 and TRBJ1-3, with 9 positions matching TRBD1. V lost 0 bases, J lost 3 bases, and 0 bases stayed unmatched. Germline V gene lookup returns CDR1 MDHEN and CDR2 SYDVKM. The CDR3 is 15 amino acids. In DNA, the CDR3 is TGTGCCAGCAGTTTATGGACAGGGGGTGGAAACACCATATATTTT. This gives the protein CASSLWTGGGNTIYF. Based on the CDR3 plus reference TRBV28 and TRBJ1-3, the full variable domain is DVKVTQSSRYLVKRTGEKVFLECVQDMDHENMFWYRQDPGLGLRLIYFSYDVKMKEKGDIPEGYSVSREKKERFSLILESASTNQTSMYLCASSLWTGGGNTIYFGEGSWLTVV.

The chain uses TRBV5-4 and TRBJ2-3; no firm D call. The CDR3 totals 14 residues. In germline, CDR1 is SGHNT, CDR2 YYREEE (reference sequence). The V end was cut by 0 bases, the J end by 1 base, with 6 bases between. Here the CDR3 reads CASSLGVRTDTQYF. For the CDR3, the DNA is TGTGCCAGCAGCTTGGGAGTCCGCACAGATACGCAGTATTTT.

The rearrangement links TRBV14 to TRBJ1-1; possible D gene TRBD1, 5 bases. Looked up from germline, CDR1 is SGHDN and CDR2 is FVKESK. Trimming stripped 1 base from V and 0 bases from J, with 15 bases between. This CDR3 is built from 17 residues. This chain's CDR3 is CASSQAGRVGMNTEAFF. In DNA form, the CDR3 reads TGTGCCAGCAGCCAAGCAGGGCGAGTTGGGATGAACACTGAAGCTTTCTTT.

CDR3 bases: TGTGCCAGCAGTTCGGACTATGGCTACACCTTC. This sequence encodes CASSSDYGYTF. This chain uses TRBV28 with TRBJ1-2; D is undetermined. This CDR3 is 11 amino acids long. Deletions cut 4 bases from V and 3 bases from J, with 3 bases between. Germline V CDR1 and CDR2: MDHEN, SYDVKM.

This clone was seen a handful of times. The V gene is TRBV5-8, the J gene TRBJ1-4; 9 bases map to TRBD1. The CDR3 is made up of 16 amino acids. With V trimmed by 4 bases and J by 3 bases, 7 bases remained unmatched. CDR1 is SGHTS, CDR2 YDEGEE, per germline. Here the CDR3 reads CASSPGTGNPNEKLFF. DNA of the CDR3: TGTGCCAGCAGCCCCGGGACAGGGAACCCTAATGAAAAACTGTTTTTT.

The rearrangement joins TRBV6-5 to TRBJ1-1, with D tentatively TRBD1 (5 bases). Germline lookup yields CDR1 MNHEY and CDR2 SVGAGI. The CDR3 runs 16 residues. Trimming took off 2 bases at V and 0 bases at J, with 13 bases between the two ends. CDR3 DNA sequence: TGTGCCAGCAGTTACGGGGGGTCAACCATGAACACTGAAGCTTTCTTT. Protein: CASSYGGSTMNTEAFF.

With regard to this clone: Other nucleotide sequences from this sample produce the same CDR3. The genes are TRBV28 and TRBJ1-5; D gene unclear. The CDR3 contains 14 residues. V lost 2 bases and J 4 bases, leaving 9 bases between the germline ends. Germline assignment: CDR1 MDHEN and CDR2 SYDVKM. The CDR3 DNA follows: TGTGCCAGCAGTTTAGTCAGAGGGAATCAGCCCCAGCATTTT. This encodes CASSLVRGNQPQHF.

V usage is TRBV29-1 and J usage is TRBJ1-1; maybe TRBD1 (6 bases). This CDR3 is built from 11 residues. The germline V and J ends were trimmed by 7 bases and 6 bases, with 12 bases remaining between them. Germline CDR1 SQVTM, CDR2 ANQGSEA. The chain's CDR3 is CSAGDNAEAFF. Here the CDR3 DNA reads TGCAGCGCAGGGGATAACGCTGAAGCTTTCTTT.

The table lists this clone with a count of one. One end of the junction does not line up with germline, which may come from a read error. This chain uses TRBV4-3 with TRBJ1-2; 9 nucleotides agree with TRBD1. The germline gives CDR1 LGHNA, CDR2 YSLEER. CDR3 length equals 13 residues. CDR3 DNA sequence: TGCGCCAGCAGCCTCATGGGACAGGGAAGAAGAGCCTTC. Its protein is CASSLMGQGRRAF.

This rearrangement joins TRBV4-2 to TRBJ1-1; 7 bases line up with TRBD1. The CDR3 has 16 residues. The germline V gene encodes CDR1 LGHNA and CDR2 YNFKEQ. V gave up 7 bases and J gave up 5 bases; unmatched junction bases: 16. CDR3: CASNPGGTEGITEAFF. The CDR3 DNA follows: TGTGCCAGCAACCCGGGAGGGACAGAGGGGATAACTGAAGCTTTCTTT.

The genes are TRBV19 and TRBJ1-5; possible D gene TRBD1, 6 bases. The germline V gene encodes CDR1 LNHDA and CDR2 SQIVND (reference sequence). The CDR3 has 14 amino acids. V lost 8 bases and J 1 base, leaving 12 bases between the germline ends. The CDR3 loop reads CASADRNSNQPQHF. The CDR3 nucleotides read TGTGCCAGTGCCGACAGGAACAGCAATCAGCCCCAGCATTTT. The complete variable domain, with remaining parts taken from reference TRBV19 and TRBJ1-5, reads DGGITQSPKYLFRKEGQNVTLSCEQNLNHDAMYWYRQDPGQGLRLIYYSQIVNDFQKGDIAEGYSVSREKKESFPLTVTSAQKNPTAFYLCASADRNSNQPQHFGDGTRLSIL.

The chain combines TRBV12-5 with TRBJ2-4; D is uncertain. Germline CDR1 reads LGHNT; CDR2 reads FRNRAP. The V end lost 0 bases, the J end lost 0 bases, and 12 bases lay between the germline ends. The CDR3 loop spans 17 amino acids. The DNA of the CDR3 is TGTGCTAGTGGTTTGGTACCACATATCCTAGCCAAAAACATTCAGTACTTC. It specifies CASGLVPHILAKNIQYF.

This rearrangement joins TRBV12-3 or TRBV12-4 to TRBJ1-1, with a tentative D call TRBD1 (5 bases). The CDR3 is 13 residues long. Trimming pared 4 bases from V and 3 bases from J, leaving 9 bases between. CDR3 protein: CASSSQGYTEAFF. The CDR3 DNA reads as TGTGCCAGCAGTTCCCAGGGTTACACTGAAGCTTTCTTT.

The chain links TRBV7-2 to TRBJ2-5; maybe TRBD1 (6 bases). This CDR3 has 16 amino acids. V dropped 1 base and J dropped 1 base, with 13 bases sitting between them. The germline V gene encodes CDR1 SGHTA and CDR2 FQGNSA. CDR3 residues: CASSLVPRGGQETQYF. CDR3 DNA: TGTGCCAGCAGCTTAGTACCAAGAGGGGGCCAAGAGACCCAGTACTTC.

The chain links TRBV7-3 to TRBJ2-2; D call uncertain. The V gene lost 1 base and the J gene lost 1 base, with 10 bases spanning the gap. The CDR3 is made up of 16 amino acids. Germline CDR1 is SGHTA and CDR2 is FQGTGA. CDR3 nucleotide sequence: TGTGCCAGCAGCTTAAGAGCAAGCCTGAACACCGGGGAGCTGTTTTTT. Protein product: CASSLRASLNTGELFF.

CDR3 DNA sequence: TGTGCCAGCTCCTCGTCACTTTATGGCTACACCTTC. It specifies CASSSSLYGYTF. The V and J genes are TRBV28 and TRBJ1-2; D call uncertain. From germline, CDR1 is MDHEN and CDR2 SYDVKM. This CDR3 is 12 amino acids long. V dropped 8 bases and J dropped 5 bases, with 12 bases sitting between them.

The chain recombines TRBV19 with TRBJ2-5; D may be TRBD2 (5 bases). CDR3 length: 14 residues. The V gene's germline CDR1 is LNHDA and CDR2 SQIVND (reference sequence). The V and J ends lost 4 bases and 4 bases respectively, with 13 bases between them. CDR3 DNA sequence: TGTGCCAGTAGTAGCTTTACGGGGATAGAGACCCAGTACTTC. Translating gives CASSSFTGIETQYF. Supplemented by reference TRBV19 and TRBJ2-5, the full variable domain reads DGGITQSPKYLFRKEGQNVTLSCEQNLNHDAMYWYRQDPGQGLRLIYYSQIVNDFQKGDIAEGYSVSREKKESFPLTVTSAQKNPTAFYLCASSSFTGIETQYFGPGTRLLVL.

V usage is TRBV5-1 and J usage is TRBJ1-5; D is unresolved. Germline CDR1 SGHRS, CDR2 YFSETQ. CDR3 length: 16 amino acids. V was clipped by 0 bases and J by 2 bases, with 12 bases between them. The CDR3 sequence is CASSLVPGTGNQPQHF. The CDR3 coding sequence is TGCGCCAGCAGCTTGGTCCCGGGAACAGGCAATCAGCCCCAGCATTTT.

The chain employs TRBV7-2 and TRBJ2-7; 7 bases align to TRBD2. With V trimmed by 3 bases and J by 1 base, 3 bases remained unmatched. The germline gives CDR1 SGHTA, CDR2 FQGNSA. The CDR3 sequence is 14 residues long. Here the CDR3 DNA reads TGTGCCAGCAGCTTGGGAGGGGCTTCCTACGAGCAGTACTTC. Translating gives CASSLGGASYEQYF. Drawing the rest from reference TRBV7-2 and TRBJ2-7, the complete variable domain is GAGVSQSPSNKVTEKGKDVELRCDPISGHTALYWYRQSLGQGLEFLIYFQGNSAPDKSGLPSDRFSAERTGGSVSTLTIQRTQQEDSAVYLCASSLGGASYEQYFGPGTRLTVT.

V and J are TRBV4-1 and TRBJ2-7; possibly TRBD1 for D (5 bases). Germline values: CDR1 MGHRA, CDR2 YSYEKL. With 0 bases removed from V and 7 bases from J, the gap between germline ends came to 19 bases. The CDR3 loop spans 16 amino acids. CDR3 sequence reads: CASSQDVVTAWQEQYF. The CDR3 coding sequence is TGCGCCAGCAGCCAAGATGTGGTGACAGCCTGGCAGGAGCAGTACTTC.

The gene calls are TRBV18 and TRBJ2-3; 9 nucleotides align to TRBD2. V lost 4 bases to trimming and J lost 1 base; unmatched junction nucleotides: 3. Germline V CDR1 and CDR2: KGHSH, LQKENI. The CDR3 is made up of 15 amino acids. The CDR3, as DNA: TGTGCCAGCTCACTAGCGGGAGTGGGCACAGATACGCAGTATTTT. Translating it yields CASSLAGVGTDTQYF.

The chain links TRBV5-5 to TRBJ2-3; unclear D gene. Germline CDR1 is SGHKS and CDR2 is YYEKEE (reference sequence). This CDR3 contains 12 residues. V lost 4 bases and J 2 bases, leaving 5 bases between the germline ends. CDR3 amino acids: CASSLSTDTQYF. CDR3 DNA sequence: TGTGCCAGCAGCCTGTCCACAGATACGCAGTATTTT.

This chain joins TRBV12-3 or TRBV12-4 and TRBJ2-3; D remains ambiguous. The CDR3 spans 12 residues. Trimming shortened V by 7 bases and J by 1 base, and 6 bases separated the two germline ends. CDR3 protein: CASTRGTDTQYF. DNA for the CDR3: TGTGCCAGCACTCGAGGCACAGATACGCAGTATTTT.

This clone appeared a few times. The chain's CDR3 is CASSLDLQDRGNEKLFF. The DNA for the CDR3 is TGTGCCAGCAGCTTAGATCTTCAGGACAGGGGAAATGAAAAACTGTTTTTT. This chain connects TRBV11-2 to TRBJ1-4; 9 bases map to TRBD1. From germline, CDR1 is SGHAT and CDR2 FQNNGV. V trimming: 0 bases; J trimming: 5 bases; junction bases outside the gene matches: 7. The CDR3 contains 17 residues.